The 9 T cell receptor beta chains given below trace back to one sample, sequenced in a study of beta chain features in type 1 diabetes (dated by TCRdb to the late 2010s). Library creation used the immunoSEQ multiplex PCR assay. All of the isolated RNA was reverse transcribed with the High Capacity cDNA Reverse Transcription Kit, so expressed TCRB transcripts were sequenced. The immuneACCESS repertoire file appears here via TCRdb, limited to in-frame rearrangements. These files lack a portion of the clones; in checked studies, under half of the deficit traces to unresolved V genes, and the cause of the others is not known. The sample data list about half a million clones, and over 25% of these were observed just once. The ten biggest clones cover around 0.065% of the sample. The sample comprised naive CD4+ T cells from blood. This sample's cell subset or site label indicates: true naive CD4+ T cells. These receptor sequences come from a man younger than 35 in good health.

This clone has just a few counts. This chain connects TRBV18 to TRBJ2-3; D call uncertain. The ends were cut back, 3 bases at V and 0 bases at J, with 10 bases in the middle. Germline CDR1 and CDR2: KGHSH and LQKENI. The CDR3 covers 15 residues. In nucleotides, the CDR3 is TGTGCCAGCTCACCCTCCGAGACTAGCACAGATACGCAGTATTTT. It encodes CASSPSETSTDTQYF.

In this sample, this clone turned up a few times. The chain is built from TRBV29-1 and TRBJ2-1, with TRBD1 as a possible D gene (6 bases). Trimming stripped 0 bases from V and 9 bases from J, with 12 bases between. The germline gives CDR1 SQVTM, CDR2 ANQGSEA. The CDR3 has 13 amino acids. CDR3 DNA: TGCAGCGTTGAAGAAACCTACAGGGCTGAGCAGTTCTTC. Amino acids: CSVEETYRAEQFF.

This rearrangement joins TRBV28 to TRBJ1-4; D call uncertain. CDR1 and CDR2 from the germline V gene are MDHEN and SYDVKM. The CDR3 runs 10 residues. The V gene lost 6 bases and the J gene lost 7 bases, with 3 bases spanning the gap. The chain's CDR3 is CASRGEKLFF. As DNA, the CDR3 is TGTGCCAGCAGGGGTGAAAAACTGTTTTTT.

CDR3 nucleotides: TGTGCCAGCAGCGTAGTATCCAGCGGGAGCTATGATACGCAGTATTTT. Its translation is CASSVVSSGSYDTQYF. This chain links TRBV9 with TRBJ2-3, with 8 nucleotides matching TRBD2. The CDR3 has 16 amino acids. CDR1 is SGDLS and CDR2 is YYNGEE in the germline V gene. Germline trimming cut 0 bases from V and 6 bases from J; bases unmatched to any gene: 9.

This chain connects TRBV7-9 to TRBJ2-1, with 7 bases fitting TRBD2. Germline CDR1 reads SEHNR; CDR2 reads FQNEAQ (reference sequence). Germline trimming cut 5 bases from V and 4 bases from J; bases unmatched to any gene: 8. The CDR3 contains 15 residues. CDR3 sequence reads: CASSPLLAAYNEQFF. The CDR3 nucleotides are TGTGCCAGCAGCCCCCTCCTAGCGGCTTACAATGAGCAGTTCTTC.

This clone was counted a few times. V usage is TRBV30 and J usage is TRBJ2-7; 10 positions match TRBD1. The CDR3 length is 15 residues. The V segment lost 3 bases and the J segment 0 bases; nucleotides outside the gene matches: 5. Germline CDR1 GTSNPN, CDR2 SVGIG (reference sequence). The CDR3 sequence is CAWSLDRGRSYEQYF. The CDR3 DNA follows: TGTGCCTGGAGCCTAGACAGGGGGCGCTCCTACGAGCAGTACTTC.

The V gene is TRBV27, the J gene TRBJ2-7, with D perhaps matching TRBD2 (5 bases). The CDR3 is 14 amino acids. CDR1 is MNHEY, CDR2 SMNVEV, per germline (reference sequence). V was cut by 4 bases and J by 1 base, with 11 bases left in between. CDR3 in DNA: TGTGCCAGCAGTTCTTTAGGACTGTCCTACGAGCAGTACTTC. Translation: CASSSLGLSYEQYF.

This clone was detected a few times. The rearrangement joins TRBV7-2 to TRBJ2-7; D not resolved. The CDR3 is made up of 13 amino acids. Germline-derived CDR1 and CDR2 are SGHTA and FQGNSA. V lost 0 bases and J 7 bases, leaving 10 bases between the germline ends. DNA of the CDR3: TGTGCCAGCAGCTTAGCGCTAGTGGGGGAGCAGTACTTC. Protein: CASSLALVGEQYF.

This sequence joins TRBV29-1 and TRBJ2-3; D gene unclear. The ends were cut back, 6 bases at V and 2 bases at J, with 12 bases in the middle. CDR3 length: 13 residues. Germline-derived CDR1 and CDR2 are SQVTM and ANQGSEA. CDR3 residues: CSVLVEYTDTQYF. For the CDR3, the DNA is TGCAGCGTCCTTGTGGAGTACACAGATACGCAGTATTTT.